The rows below give T cell receptor beta chains drawn from one sample of a study of technical replicates of blood from a few donors. Produced via immunoSEQ multiplex PCR; TCRdb's table is partial and in-frame only. The sample has around 92,000 clones, around 95% seen once. Sequenced material: T cells isolated from PBMCs. The receptors were sampled from a human donor in good health. Each CDR3 is given with its conserved first and last residue. D genes are given only for firm matches. Clone size is shown for a subset of rows, as once, few, many or a class of expanded clone.

NA	NA	TRBV6-4	TRBJ1-5	CASSADGNSNQPQHF	TGTGCCAGCAGTGCAGACGGGAATAGCAATCAGCCCCAGCATTTT
NA	TRBD2	TRBV5-5	TRBJ2-7	CASSFGRVSYEQYF	TGTGCCAGCAGCTTTGGGAGGGTCTCCTACGAGCAGTACTTC
NA	NA	TRBV6-6	TRBJ1-1	CASSHGVNTEAFF	TGTGCCAGCAGTCACGGGGTGAACACTGAAGCTTTCTTT
NA	TRBD1	TRBV25-1	TRBJ1-1	CASSGNRGETEAFF	TGTGCCAGCAGTGGAAACAGGGGGGAGACTGAAGCTTTCTTT
NA	TRBD2	TRBV19	TRBJ2-1	CASSIGSGRRSYNEQFF	TGTGCCAGTAGTATTGGTAGCGGGAGGAGGTCCTACAATGAGCAGTTCTTC
NA	TRBD1	TRBV2	TRBJ1-6	CASTTGGISNSPLHF	TGTGCCAGCACTACAGGGGGGATCTCTAATTCACCCCTCCACTTT
NA	TRBD1	TRBV30	TRBJ1-2	CAWSPGTGSANYGYTF	TGTGCCTGGAGTCCAGGGACAGGCAGCGCTAACTATGGCTACACCTTC
NA	TRBD2	TRBV19	TRBJ2-3	CASSIGFLGLAGADTQYF	TGTGCCAGTAGTATAGGTTTCCTGGGACTAGCGGGAGCAGATACGCAGTATTTT
NA	NA	TRBV19	TRBJ2-5	CASKDSSGRETQYF	TGTGCCAGTAAGGACAGTTCGGGGAGAGAGACCCAGTACTTC
NA	TRBD2	TRBV27	TRBJ2-1	CASNLAGSYNEQFF	TGTGCCAGCAATCTAGCGGGCTCCTACAATGAGCAGTTCTTC
NA	NA	TRBV27	TRBJ2-1	CASPYSQNEQFF	TGTGCCAGCCCCTACTCTCAAAATGAGCAGTTCTTC
NA	TRBD2	TRBV4-1	TRBJ2-7	CASSQRLAGDAYEQYF	TGCGCCAGCAGCCAAAGACTAGCGGGGGACGCTTACGAGCAGTACTTC
NA	NA	TRBV4-1	TRBJ1-1	CASSPEISSAEAFF	TGCGCCAGCAGCCCGGAGATCAGTTCGGCTGAAGCTTTCTTT
NA	NA	TRBV5-1	TRBJ2-7	CASSLDRRLPSFSYEQYF	TGCGCCAGCAGCCTTGACAGGAGGCTTCCCTCGTTCTCCTACGAGCAGTACTTC
NA	NA	TRBV5-6	TRBJ2-7	CASSLSYTYEQYF	TGTGCCAGCAGCTTGTCGTATACCTACGAGCAGTACTTC
NA	NA	TRBV6-1	TRBJ1-5	CASSERGRNSNQPQHF	TGTGCCAGCAGTGAGCGGGGACGGAATAGCAATCAGCCCCAGCATTTT
NA	TRBD1	TRBV27	TRBJ1-2	CASSFSGGDGYTF	TGTGCCAGCAGTTTCTCAGGGGGCGATGGCTACACCTTC
once	TRBD1	TRBV18	TRBJ2-6	CASSPGTASGANVLTF	TGTGCCAGCTCACCCGGGACAGCCTCTGGGGCCAACGTCCTGACTTTC
once	NA	TRBV19	TRBJ1-4	CASSTGDQGRGEKLFF	TGTGCCAGTAGCACCGGAGATCAGGGGAGGGGTGAAAAACTGTTTTTT
once	TRBD2	TRBV9	TRBJ2-7	CASSVGLAGVDEQYF	TGTGCCAGCAGCGTGGGACTAGCGGGAGTCGACGAGCAGTACTTC
NA	NA	TRBV12-5	TRBJ1-1	CASGLWGPDTEAFF	TGTGCTAGTGGTTTGTGGGGGCCGGACACTGAAGCTTTCTTT
NA	NA	TRBV14	TRBJ1-2	CASSQEDGVYGYTF	TGTGCCAGCAGCCAAGAAGACGGGGTCTATGGCTACACCTTC
NA	NA	TRBV2	TRBJ1-6	CASSVQGFYNSPLHF	TGTGCCAGCAGTGTGCAGGGGTTCTATAATTCACCCCTCCACTTT
NA	TRBD2	TRBV9	TRBJ2-2	CASSVLAGVPPGELFF	TGTGCCAGCAGCGTTCTAGCGGGAGTTCCCCCCGGGGAGCTGTTTTTT
NA	NA	TRBV10-1	TRBJ2-1	CASSEGTGSYNEQFF	TGCGCCAGCAGTGAGGGTACGGGGTCCTACAATGAGCAGTTCTTC
once	NA	TRBV5-1	TRBJ1-1	CASSVGPGVGTEAFF	TGCGCCAGCAGCGTAGGACCCGGGGTAGGCACTGAAGCTTTCTTT
NA	NA	TRBV27	TRBJ2-1	CASSRGASYNEQFF	TGTGCCAGCAGTCGGGGGGCCTCCTACAATGAGCAGTTCTTC
NA	TRBD1	TRBV5-8	TRBJ2-5	CASSFWRGTGQETQYF	TGTGCCAGCAGCTTTTGGCGGGGGACAGGGCAAGAGACCCAGTACTTC
NA	NA	TRBV4-1	TRBJ1-6	CASSQDAGDSYNSPLHF	TGCGCCAGCAGCCAAGATGCGGGGGACTCCTATAATTCACCCCTCCACTTT
NA	NA	TRBV6-6	TRBJ2-7	CASSYRGIPSREQYF	TGTGCCAGCAGTTACCGGGGTATACCCTCGAGGGAGCAGTACTTC
NA	NA	TRBV5-1	TRBJ1-2	CASRKAGYGYTF	TGCGCCAGCAGGAAGGCAGGCTATGGCTACACCTTC
NA	NA	TRBV5-1	TRBJ1-2	CASSLASAGWNYGYTF	TGCGCCAGCAGCTTGGCGAGTGCAGGGTGGAACTATGGCTACACCTTC
once	NA	TRBV7-2	TRBJ2-2	CASSLGLITGELFF	TGTGCCAGCAGCTTAGGACTGATTACCGGGGAGCTGTTTTTT
NA	TRBD2	TRBV5-1	TRBJ2-1	CASSSGLAGINEQFF	TGCGCCAGCAGCTCGGGACTAGCGGGAATCAATGAGCAGTTCTTC
NA	NA	TRBV7-2	TRBJ1-1	CASSLQENTEAFF	TGTGCCAGCAGCTTACAGGAAAACACTGAAGCTTTCTTT
NA	TRBD2	TRBV27	TRBJ2-7	CASSLPPSGGVGTEQYF	TGTGCCAGCAGTTTACCGCCTAGCGGGGGGGTGGGAACGGAGCAGTACTTC